The 32 T cell receptor beta chains listed next were all sequenced from one sample in a study of OX40 agonist ivuxolimab in advanced cancers. Library creation used the immunoSEQ multiplex PCR assay. Imported from immuneACCESS, the table was reduced by TCRdb to in-frame sequences with V and J called. These copies leave out some clones; in studies compared against another copy, an unresolved V gene accounts for under half, and the cause of the remainder is not known. The sample data list approximately 50,000 clones, and more than 85% of these were observed just once. 11% to 15% of the sample comes from the top ten. Sequenced here: CD4+ or CD8+ T cells sorted from blood, sampled in a trial of the OX40 agonist ivuxolimab. The receptors were sampled from an adult with an advanced solid tumor such as melanoma, head and neck, liver or kidney cancer.

The gene calls are TRBV7-2 and TRBJ1-1, with a weak D call TRBD1 (6 bases). The CDR3 is 17 amino acids. CDR1 SGHTA and CDR2 FQGNSA come from the germline V gene. V was cut by 4 bases and J by 6 bases, with 24 bases left in between. CDR3 nucleotide sequence: TGTGCCAGCAGCTCGCTTCTAAACAGGGAAGGTGACCCTGAAGCTTTCTTT. It translates to CASSSLLNREGDPEAFF.

CDR3: CASSLVGREWETQYF. The CDR3 DNA sequence: TGTGCCAGCAGCTTAGTCGGCAGGGAGTGGGAGACCCAGTACTTC. The rearrangement links TRBV7-9 to TRBJ2-5; either TRBD1 or TRBD2 may fit D (5 bases each). In germline, CDR1 is SEHNR, CDR2 FQNEAQ (reference sequence). Trimming pared 1 base from V and 5 bases from J, leaving 14 bases between. The CDR3 contains 15 residues.

This clone appeared once. The chain employs TRBV19 and TRBJ2-1, with 9 bases fitting TRBD1. Germline CDR1 is LNHDA and CDR2 is SQIVND (reference sequence). The CDR3 covers 13 residues. Losses at the gene ends were 9 bases for V and 8 bases for J; bases not matched to a gene: 8. This CDR3 is CASRAGQGYEQFF. The CDR3, as DNA: TGTGCCAGCCGGGCGGGACAGGGTTATGAGCAGTTCTTC.

V and J are TRBV30 and TRBJ2-2; the match to TRBD2 covers 11 bases. V gave up 2 bases and J gave up 7 bases; unmatched junction bases: 0. Per the germline V gene, CDR1 is GTSNPN and CDR2 is SVGIG (reference sequence). CDR3 size: 13 residues. The CDR3 nucleotides are TGTGCCTGGAGTCTAGCGGGGGGCGGGGAGCTGTTTTTT. Amino acid sequence: CAWSLAGGGELFF. Variable domain in full (rest from reference TRBV30 and TRBJ2-2): SQTIHQWPATLVQPVGSPLSLECTVEGTSNPNLYWYRQAAGRGLQLLFYSVGIGQISSEVPQNLSASRPQDRQFILSSKKLLLSDSGFYLCAWSLAGGGELFFGEGSRLTVL.

The sample holds a few counts of this clone. The genes are TRBV19 and TRBJ1-2; 8 nucleotides agree with TRBD1. The germline gives CDR1 LNHDA, CDR2 SQIVND (reference sequence). The length of the CDR3 is 14 residues. V lost 9 bases, J lost 2 bases, and 8 bases stayed unmatched. CDR3: CASDTGGSNYGYTF. For the CDR3, the DNA is TGTGCCAGCGATACAGGGGGGTCAAACTATGGCTACACCTTC.

The chain employs TRBV11-2 and TRBJ2-7, with D unclear. Trimming pared 0 bases from V and 2 bases from J, leaving 11 bases between. This CDR3 has 15 amino acids. Germline V CDR1 and CDR2: SGHAT, FQNNGV. CDR3 protein: CASSLDTVSAYEQYF. The CDR3, as DNA: TGTGCCAGCAGCTTAGATACTGTTTCAGCCTACGAGCAGTACTTC.

The chain employs TRBV9 and TRBJ2-7; 8 bases are shared with TRBD1. With 4 bases clipped from V and 3 bases from J, the junction kept 6 bases outside the gene matches. Germline-derived CDR1 and CDR2 are SGDLS and YYNGEE. CDR3 length: 14 residues. In DNA, the CDR3 is TGTGCCAGCAGCCCTGGGACAGGACTCTACGAGCAGTACTTC. Translation: CASSPGTGLYEQYF.

V is TRBV11-1 and J is TRBJ2-7, with 10 bases that match TRBD1. Trimming at V came to 0 bases and at J to 2 bases, leaving 1 base not matched to a gene. CDR3 length equals 15 residues. CDR1 is SGHAT, CDR2 FQDESV, per germline (reference sequence). The CDR3 reads CASSLAGQGTYEQYF. The CDR3 DNA reads as TGTGCCAGCAGCTTAGCGGGACAGGGGACCTACGAGCAGTACTTC.

The gene calls are TRBV5-6 and TRBJ2-3; D perhaps matches TRBD2 (6 bases). CDR1 SGHDT and CDR2 YYEEEE come from the germline V gene. V was shortened by 2 bases and J by 2 bases, with 15 bases between the two germline ends. The CDR3 has 16 amino acids. The CDR3 DNA reads as TGTGCCAGCAGCTTAGAGGGGCGGGGCCTCACAGATACGCAGTATTTT. Translated, it gives CASSLEGRGLTDTQYF. Variable domain in full (rest from reference TRBV5-6 and TRBJ2-3): DAGVTQSPTHLIKTRGQQVTLRCSPKSGHDTVSWYQQALGQGPQFIFQYYEEEERQRGNFPDRFSGHQFPNYSSELNVNALLLGDSALYLCASSLEGRGLTDTQYFGPGTRLTVL.

This chain uses TRBV6-5 with TRBJ2-5, with D possibly TRBD2 on 6 matching bases. In germline, CDR1 is MNHEY, CDR2 SVGAGI. Trimming left V 3 bases short and J 5 bases short, with 13 bases between. There are 14 residues in the CDR3. CDR3 sequence reads: CASSYMGGKETQYF. The CDR3 nucleotides read TGTGCCAGCAGTTATATGGGGGGAAAGGAGACCCAGTACTTC.

J is TRBJ2-1 and V is TRBV6-4; 8 bases agree with TRBD2. The CDR3 is 15 residues long. Trimming removed 3 bases from V and 7 bases from J; junction bases left unmatched: 8. CDR1 and CDR2 (germline): MRHNA, SNTAGT. The CDR3 DNA reads TGTGCCAGCAGTGAAGATAGCGGGGCCTTTAATGAGCAGTTCTTC. Translation gives CASSEDSGAFNEQFF.

Here the CDR3 DNA reads TGTGCCAGCAGCTTAGCGGGTAGCTACGAGCAGTACTTC. This translates into CASSLAGSYEQYF. The rearrangement joins TRBV7-6 to TRBJ2-7, with D hard to call. Germline CDR1 reads SGHVS; CDR2 reads FNYEAQ. The CDR3 has 13 amino acids. V was clipped by 0 bases and J by 3 bases, with 6 bases between them. Using reference TRBV7-6 and TRBJ2-7 for the parts outside the CDR3, the full variable domain is GAGVSQSPRYKVTKRGQDVALRCDPISGHVSLYWYRQALGQGPEFLTYFNYEAQQDKSGLPNDRFSAERPEGSISTLTIQRTEQRDSAMYRCASSLAGSYEQYFGPGTRLTVT.

J is TRBJ2-3 and V is TRBV5-4, with 11 bases that match TRBD1. Germline V gives CDR1 SGHNT, CDR2 YYREEE (reference sequence). CDR3 length: 17 residues. V lost 4 bases, J lost 2 bases, and 9 bases stayed unmatched. In DNA form, the CDR3 reads TGTGCCAGCAGCCCGGACAGGGGGCATTGGGTCACAGATACGCAGTATTTT. Protein sequence: CASSPDRGHWVTDTQYF.

The chain combines TRBV11-2 with TRBJ1-1; possibly TRBD1 for D (5 bases). The V gene lost 5 bases and the J gene lost 7 bases, with 8 bases spanning the gap. This CDR3 has 11 amino acids. CDR1 and CDR2 (germline): SGHAT, FQNNGV. The CDR3 loop reads CASSQGSEAFF. The CDR3 DNA is TGTGCCAGCAGCCAGGGTAGTGAAGCTTTCTTT.

This chain links TRBV2 with TRBJ1-5, with 8 bases aligning to TRBD1. V lost 4 bases to trimming and J lost 0 bases; unmatched junction nucleotides: 11. Germline V CDR1 and CDR2: SNHLY, FYNNEI. The CDR3 extends over 18 amino acids. This chain's CDR3 is CASSARDRNNYSNQPQHF. The CDR3, as DNA: TGTGCCAGCAGTGCCCGGGACAGGAACAACTATAGCAATCAGCCCCAGCATTTT.

Only one count was recorded for this clone. The chain is built from TRBV5-1 and TRBJ2-5, with 8 bases identical to TRBD1. The CDR3 is 15 residues long. V was pared by 0 bases and J by 2 bases, with 3 bases of the junction left unmatched. Germline V CDR1 and CDR2: SGHRS, YFSETQ. In DNA form, the CDR3 reads TGCGCCAGCAGCTTGGGGTACAGGGGGCAAGAGACCCAGTACTTC. Amino acids: CASSLGYRGQETQYF.

This rearrangement joins TRBV7-9 to TRBJ2-5, with 12 bases lining up with TRBD2. CDR1 SEHNR and CDR2 FQNEAQ come from the germline V gene (reference sequence). V shed 1 base, J shed 9 bases, and the junction held 12 bases outside the gene matches. The CDR3 is made up of 17 amino acids. Written as DNA, the CDR3 is TGTGCCAGCAGCTTAGGACTAGCGGGGGCCGACGGGAGGGCCCAGTACTTC. Amino acid sequence: CASSLGLAGADGRAQYF.

V usage is TRBV4-2 and J usage is TRBJ1-1, with TRBD1 as a possible D gene (5 bases). Per the germline V gene, CDR1 is LGHNA and CDR2 is YNFKEQ. Trimming removed 5 bases from V and 10 bases from J, with 20 bases in between. CDR3 length: 14 amino acids. The CDR3: CASSGGTARGRAFF. The CDR3 DNA reads as TGTGCCAGCAGCGGGGGGACCGCTCGGGGTCGAGCTTTCTTT.

The gene calls are TRBV27 and TRBJ2-1; D not certain. V was pared by 5 bases and J by 0 bases, with 8 bases between. In germline, CDR1 is MNHEY, CDR2 SMNVEV (reference sequence). CDR3 length: 14 residues. Here the CDR3 DNA reads TGTGCCAGCAGTGATGGATCCTCCTACAATGAGCAGTTCTTC. Amino acid sequence: CASSDGSSYNEQFF.

Only one count was recorded for this clone. The chain employs TRBV9 and TRBJ1-1; 9 nucleotides agree with TRBD1. The CDR3 contains 15 residues. Trimming took 0 bases from V and 5 from J; bases not matched to a gene: 5. Germline CDR1 reads SGDLS; CDR2 reads YYNGEE. CDR3 DNA: TGTGCCAGCAGCGTAGGGGTGGGACAGGGTACTGAAGCTTTCTTT. The encoded protein is CASSVGVGQGTEAFF.

J is TRBJ2-7 and V is TRBV6-1; D might be TRBD1 (5 bases). CDR1 is MNHNS, CDR2 SASEGT, per germline. The V end was cut by 5 bases, the J end by 3 bases, with 11 bases between. The CDR3 has 13 residues. The CDR3: CASSMDIFYEQYF. CDR3 nucleotides: TGTGCCAGCAGTATGGACATTTTCTACGAGCAGTACTTC.

This chain connects TRBV29-1 to TRBJ2-3; D is uncertain. The ends were cut back, 2 bases at V and 1 base at J, with 4 bases in the middle. The CDR3 spans 12 residues. The germline CDR1 and CDR2 sequences are SQVTM and ANQGSEA. CDR3 sequence: CSVESRTDTQYF. CDR3 in DNA: TGCAGCGTTGAATCTCGCACAGATACGCAGTATTTT.

V gene TRBV5-5 combines with J gene TRBJ1-2; D remains unclear. Per germline, CDR1 SGHKS and CDR2 YYEKEE (reference sequence). The CDR3 runs to 13 residues. V lost 1 base and J lost 4, with 8 bases in between. The CDR3 loop reads CASSLTESYGYTF. CDR3 nucleotides: TGTGCCAGCAGCTTGACGGAAAGCTATGGCTACACCTTC.

The chain joins TRBV5-4 to TRBJ2-7, with 7 bases lining up with TRBD1. The CDR3 length is 17 residues. After removal of 3 bases from V and 2 bases from J, the junction contained 14 bases not matched to a gene. Germline V CDR1 and CDR2: SGHNT, YYREEE (reference sequence). The CDR3 DNA follows: TGTGCCAGCAGCTCCTTATCCGGGACAGTAGACGCCTACGAGCAGTACTTC. This codes for CASSSLSGTVDAYEQYF.

Of note for this clone: The junction differs from germline at one of its ends, possibly a read error. The J gene is TRBJ1-5, the V gene TRBV19; D uncertain. This CDR3 spans 15 amino acids. The germline gives CDR1 LNHDA, CDR2 SQIVND (reference sequence). CDR3 sequence (DNA): TGTGCCAGTAGTATGGACGGGAGTAGCAGTCAGCCCCAGCATTTT. Amino acids: CASSMDGSSSQPQHF.

The V and J genes are TRBV27 and TRBJ2-7; D possibly matches TRBD1 or TRBD2 (5 bases each). Germline CDR1 MNHEY, CDR2 SMNVEV (reference sequence). V gave up 8 bases and J gave up 0 bases, with 11 bases separating them. CDR3 size: 13 residues. The CDR3: CASGLGDSYEQYF. CDR3 nucleotides: TGTGCCAGCGGACTGGGGGACTCCTACGAGCAGTACTTC.

This chain joins TRBV6-6 and TRBJ2-1; 8 positions match TRBD2. The CDR3 is 16 residues long. V was pared by 2 bases and J by 3 bases, with 6 bases of the junction left unmatched. Per germline, CDR1 MNHNY and CDR2 SVGAGI (reference sequence). In DNA form, the CDR3 reads TGTGCCAGCAGTTACCCCCTCCGGGGGGGCTACAATGAGCAGTTCTTC. It specifies CASSYPLRGGYNEQFF.

The chain carries TRBV4-1 and TRBJ1-2; a possible D gene is TRBD1 (5 bases). Trimming shortened V by 0 bases and J by 4 bases, and 12 bases separated the two germline ends. CDR1 and CDR2 (germline): MGHRA, YSYEKL. There are 15 residues in the CDR3. CDR3 sequence: CASSQDRNRPYGYTF. CDR3 DNA: TGCGCCAGCAGCCAAGATCGTAACAGGCCCTATGGCTACACCTTC.

The chain joins TRBV6-5 to TRBJ2-1; a possible D gene is TRBD1 (6 bases). Germline V gene sequence: CDR1 MNHEY, CDR2 SVGAGI. Trimming removed 0 bases from V and 0 bases from J, with 9 bases in between. The CDR3 is 16 residues long. This CDR3 is CASSYSARGSYNEQFF. DNA of the CDR3: TGTGCCAGCAGTTACTCGGCCAGGGGCTCCTACAATGAGCAGTTCTTC.

Only one count was recorded for this clone. The rearrangement uses TRBV30 and TRBJ2-1; 7 bases fit TRBD2. The CDR3 is 17 amino acids. V was pared by 1 base and J by 5 bases, with 14 bases of the junction left unmatched. Germline loops: CDR1 GTSNPN, CDR2 SVGIG (reference sequence). The CDR3 spells CAWSERVRSGVNNEQFF. The CDR3 DNA reads TGTGCCTGGAGTGAAAGGGTCCGGAGCGGGGTTAACAATGAGCAGTTCTTC. Drawing the rest from reference TRBV30 and TRBJ2-1, the complete variable domain is SQTIHQWPATLVQPVGSPLSLECTVEGTSNPNLYWYRQAAGRGLQLLFYSVGIGQISSEVPQNLSASRPQDRQFILSSKKLLLSDSGFYLCAWSERVRSGVNNEQFFGPGTRLTVL.

The chain employs TRBV15 and TRBJ2-7; 7 bases agree with TRBD2. The junction had 9 bases not matched to a gene; V was cut back by 0 bases and J by 7 bases. Per the germline V gene, CDR1 is LNHNV and CDR2 is YYDKDF (reference sequence). CDR3 length: 15 amino acids. The CDR3 DNA reads as TGTGCCACCAGCAGAGATCGGGGGAGGGCGAATGAGCAGTACTTC. Encoded protein: CATSRDRGRANEQYF.

The chain recombines TRBV9 with TRBJ2-5; 7 bases line up with TRBD2. The DNA end lines up better with TRBJ2-7; the J call may be wrong. This CDR3 has 15 amino acids. Per germline, CDR1 SGDLS and CDR2 YYNGEE. CDR3 loop: CASSVEAGRPYEQYF. In DNA form, the CDR3 reads TGTGCCAGCAGCGTAGAAGCGGGGCGCCCCTACGAGCAGTACTTC.